The 32 T cell receptor beta chains listed next were all sequenced from one sample in a study of human T cells and chemical hapten exposure. MiXCR, run by TCRdb on the RACE reads, gives a single entry per CDR3 protein. This sample has approximately 350,000 distinct CDR3 sequences, with about 7% found just once. Indicated time point: patch test 1, 2 weeks after DPC sensitization. Specified treatment: therapeutic diphenylcyclopropenone sensitization with weekly scalp DPC. Specimen: whole blood, collected in connection with sensitization to the hapten diphenylcyclopropenone (DPC). The receptors here all came from a woman under 30 with alopecia areata. Some clones in this sample may be carry-over from other donors' samples.

This clonotype was seen a handful of times. A much bigger clone sits one base away, suggesting this may be a read error. The rearrangement uses TRBV6-2 or TRBV6-3 and TRBJ1-5; D is unclear. Per the germline V gene, CDR1 is MNHEY and CDR2 is SVGEGT. V lost 2 bases to trimming and J lost 6 bases, with 5 bases between them. The CDR3 consists of 12 residues. The CDR3 reads CASSYGFQPQHF. CDR3 bases: TGTGCCAGCAGTTACGGTTTTCAGCCCCAGCATTTT.

Notes on this clonotype: The junction differs from germline at one of its ends, possibly a read error. V is TRBV7-9 and J is TRBJ1-1; D is unclear. This CDR3 has 15 residues. The V gene's germline CDR1 is SEHNR and CDR2 FQNEAQ (reference sequence). The DNA for the CDR3 is TGTGGCAGCAGCTTAGGCTGGTCAGGCGGCGCTGAAGCTTTCTTT. As protein: CGSSLGWSGGAEAFF.

The chain links TRBV5-1 to TRBJ2-7; D perhaps matches TRBD2 (7 bases). V was clipped by 4 bases and J by 5 bases, with 19 bases between them. The CDR3 is 15 amino acids. Germline CDR1 SGHRS, CDR2 YFSETQ. The DNA for the CDR3 is TGCGCCAGCAGCGCCAACGCGGGGGCGCGGAACGAGCAGTACTTC. This sequence encodes CASSANAGARNEQYF.

This sequence joins TRBV6-5 and TRBJ1-5; D may be TRBD1 (5 bases). The CDR3 spans 14 residues. V gave up 8 bases and J gave up 4 bases, with 15 bases separating them. Germline CDR1 and CDR2: MNHEY and SVGAGI. This CDR3 is CASRRSGRNQPQHF. The CDR3 DNA reads as TGTGCCAGCCGACGGTCAGGGAGGAATCAGCCCCAGCATTTT.

Only a few counts were recorded for this clonotype. The chain couples TRBV5-5 to TRBJ1-2, with D possibly being TRBD1 (5 bases). Trimming pared 7 bases from V and 0 bases from J, leaving 16 bases between. Germline CDR1 SGHKS, CDR2 YYEKEE (reference sequence). The CDR3 has 15 residues. The CDR3 DNA reads as TGTGCCAGCGGGGTGGACACACCGACTAACTATGGCTACACCTTC. This sequence encodes CASGVDTPTNYGYTF.

This clonotype was detected only a few times. The chain joins TRBV4-3 to TRBJ1-1, with D perhaps TRBD1 (6 bases). Germline V CDR1 and CDR2: LGHNA, YSLEER. Trimming shortened V by 3 bases and J by 0 bases, and 17 bases separated the two germline ends. CDR3 length equals 17 residues. The CDR3 protein is CASSQEFGTTLNTEAFF. The CDR3 bases are TGCGCCAGCAGCCAGGAATTCGGGACAACCCTGAACACTGAAGCTTTCTTT.

The chain uses TRBV9 and TRBJ1-1, with D maybe TRBD1 (6 bases). The CDR3 sequence is 13 residues long. Germline CDR1 is SGDLS and CDR2 is YYNGEE. V was trimmed by 0 bases and J by 12 bases, leaving 15 bases between them. The CDR3 sequence: CASSVEERGNPFF. Here the CDR3 DNA reads TGTGCCAGCAGCGTAGAAGAAAGGGGGAATCCTTTCTTT. The entire variable domain, with the rest obtained from reference TRBV9 and TRBJ1-1, is as follows: DSGVTQTPKHLITATGQRVTLRCSPRSGDLSVYWYQQSLDQGLQFLIQYYNGEERAKGNILERFSAQQFPDLHSELNLSSLELGDSALYFCASSVEERGNPFFGQGTRLTVV.

This clonotype has ten or more counts. The chain links TRBV11-2 to TRBJ2-3; perhaps TRBD2 as D (6 bases). The CDR3 is made up of 16 amino acids. V lost 1 base and J lost 0, with 11 bases in between. Germline V gene lookup returns CDR1 SGHAT and CDR2 FQNNGV. CDR3 coding DNA: TGTGCCAGCAGCTTAGGGGGAGCGGGTAGCACAGATACGCAGTATTTT. It codes for CASSLGGAGSTDTQYF.

The chain uses TRBV5-6 and TRBJ1-2; D perhaps matches TRBD1 (6 bases). The length of the CDR3 is 17 residues. Trimming stripped 1 base from V and 3 bases from J, with 19 bases between. Germline V gives CDR1 SGHDT, CDR2 YYEEEE. This CDR3 reads CASSLFTGPDRHYGYTF. The CDR3 DNA sequence: TGTGCCAGCAGCTTGTTTACCGGTCCCGACAGGCACTATGGCTACACCTTC.

The rearrangement uses TRBV6-5 and TRBJ2-7; no firm D call. The V end lost 5 bases, the J end lost 5 bases, and 13 bases lay between the germline ends. The CDR3 is 13 residues long. The germline CDR1 and CDR2 sequences are MNHEY and SVGAGI. This CDR3 reads CASSPRSSHEQYF. CDR3 DNA: TGTGCCAGCAGTCCCAGGAGCAGCCACGAGCAGTACTTC.

This clonotype was recorded at least ten times. The V and J genes are TRBV10-3 and TRBJ2-4; 9 nucleotides align to TRBD1. CDR3 length: 15 amino acids. The V gene's germline CDR1 is ENHRY and CDR2 SYGVKD. Trimming cost V 5 bases and J 1 base; bases outside gene matches: 3. Here the CDR3 reads CAISSGQGAKNIQYF. The CDR3 bases are TGTGCCATCAGTAGTGGACAGGGGGCCAAAAACATTCAGTACTTC.

In its sample, this clonotype was seen a few times. V usage is TRBV10-3 and J usage is TRBJ1-2, with unresolved D. The germline CDR1 and CDR2 sequences are ENHRY and SYGVKD. The CDR3 runs 11 residues. V was clipped by 1 base and J by 6 bases, with 3 bases between them. The CDR3 sequence is CAISELHGYTF. CDR3 nucleotide sequence: TGTGCCATCAGTGAGTTGCATGGCTACACCTTC.

Only a few counts were recorded for this clonotype. The chain employs TRBV7-9 and TRBJ2-1; 10 bases align to TRBD2. The CDR3 has 18 amino acids. CDR1 SEHNR and CDR2 FQNEAQ come from the germline V gene (reference sequence). V lost 0 bases to trimming and J lost 4 bases; unmatched junction nucleotides: 9. CDR3 sequence reads: CASSLAALLAGDYNEQFF. The CDR3 DNA is TGTGCCAGCAGCTTAGCCGCCCTTCTAGCGGGGGATTACAATGAGCAGTTCTTC. The full variable domain, in which reference TRBV7-9 and TRBJ2-1 provide the parts outside the CDR3, is DTGVSQNPRHKITKRGQNVTFRCDPISEHNRLYWYRQTLGQGPEFLTYFQNEAQLEKSRLLSDRFSAERPKGSFSTLEIQRTEQGDSAMYLCASSLAALLAGDYNEQFFGPGTRLTVL.

A word on this clonotype: A read error may be the cause here, since a much bigger clone is one base away. The chain recombines TRBV27 with TRBJ1-2, with D possibly matching TRBD1 (6 bases). The CDR3 has 15 residues. Germline-derived CDR1 and CDR2 are MNHEY and SMNVEV (reference sequence). The CDR3 sequence: CTSSTAGVMGYGYTF. The CDR3 DNA sequence: TGTACCAGCAGTACCGCAGGGGTGATGGGCTATGGCTACACCTTC.

V gene TRBV7-8 combines with J gene TRBJ2-3; a possible D gene is TRBD2 (5 bases). Per the germline V gene, CDR1 is SGHVS and CDR2 is FQNEAQ. The V end was cut by 2 bases, the J end by 1 base, with 19 bases between. This CDR3 spans 18 amino acids. CDR3 sequence (DNA): TGTGCCAGCAGCTTACCCCTCGAAGCCACCGGGGGCACAGATACGCAGTATTTT. As protein: CASSLPLEATGGTDTQYF.

This chain uses TRBV5-1 with TRBJ2-3; 8 nucleotides match TRBD2. The CDR3 is 17 amino acids. J was trimmed by 4 bases and V by 0 bases; bases with no gene match: 10. Looked up from germline, CDR1 is SGHRS and CDR2 is YFSETQ. CDR3 sequence: CASSLAPAGAPADTQYF. Written as DNA, the CDR3 is TGCGCCAGCAGCTTGGCCCCAGCGGGGGCTCCCGCAGATACGCAGTATTTT.

This clonotype was seen many times. This rearrangement joins TRBV7-8 to TRBJ2-5; 9 bases agree with TRBD2. CDR1 SGHVS and CDR2 FQNEAQ come from the germline V gene. The trim removed 0 bases at V and 5 bases at J, leaving 7 bases unmatched. This CDR3 contains 16 residues. The DNA of the CDR3 is TGTGCCAGCAGCTTAGCTGGGCCTAGCGGGATGGAGACCCAGTACTTC. Translation gives CASSLAGPSGMETQYF.

This clonotype was observed a few times. The chain carries TRBV7-3 and TRBJ1-6; 8 bases agree with TRBD1. Germline V CDR1 and CDR2: SGHTA, FQGTGA. CDR3 length: 18 amino acids. V gave up 2 bases and J gave up 7 bases; unmatched junction bases: 13. CDR3 sequence: CASSLFAGGQGGNSPLHF. CDR3 in DNA: TGTGCCAGCAGCTTATTTGCAGGTGGACAGGGCGGAAATTCACCCCTCCACTTT.

In its sample, this clonotype was seen many times. This chain connects TRBV29-1 to TRBJ2-1; D may be TRBD1 or TRBD2 (5 bases each). Trimming shortened V by 4 bases and J by 2 bases, and 12 bases separated the two germline ends. CDR1 is SQVTM and CDR2 is ANQGSEA in the germline V gene. The CDR3 consists of 14 residues. CDR3 sequence (DNA): TGCAGCGTTGTAGGGACGGATACCTACAATGAGCAGTTCTTC. It specifies CSVVGTDTYNEQFF.

This chain connects TRBV7-2 to TRBJ1-4; D perhaps matches TRBD1 (6 bases). V lost 2 bases, J lost 5 bases, and 12 bases lay in between. The CDR3 is made up of 15 amino acids. CDR1 and CDR2 from the germline V gene are SGHTA and FQGNSA. The CDR3 DNA sequence: TGTGCCAGCAGCTTACAAACAGGGAAAAATGAAAAACTGTTTTTT. This gives the protein CASSLQTGKNEKLFF.

The sample holds one count of this clonotype. With a much larger clone just one base away, this may be a read error. V is TRBV20-1 and J is TRBJ2-1; a weak D match, TRBD1 (5 bases). The germline CDR1 and CDR2 sequences are DFQATT and SNEGSKA (reference sequence). V lost 0 bases to trimming and J lost 3 bases, with 18 bases between them. The CDR3 contains 17 residues. The CDR3 sequence: CSARDPPAGQGYNEQFF. CDR3 in DNA: TGCAGTGCTAGAGACCCTCCGGCCGGGCAGGGCTACAATGAGCAGTTCTTC.

This clonotype has ten or more counts. One junction end does not reproduce the germline sequence, and a read error may be involved. The chain links TRBV5-1 to TRBJ2-7; 7 nucleotides line up with TRBD1. Germline loops: CDR1 SGHRS, CDR2 YFSETQ. The CDR3 sequence is 14 residues long. For the CDR3, the DNA is TGCGCCAGCAGCTTGGGGACCTTGACAGGGCCACCGTTCTTC. Translating gives CASSLGTLTGPPFF. Full variable domain (remainder filled in from reference TRBV5-1 and TRBJ2-7): KAGVTQTPRYLIKTRGQQVTLSCSPISGHRSVSWYQQTPGQGLQFLFEYFSETQRNKGNFPGRFSGRQFSNSRSEMNVSTLELGDSALYLCASSLGTLTGPPFFGPGTRLTVT.

This chain connects TRBV4-1 to TRBJ1-2; 7 bases match TRBD1. The CDR3 sequence is 14 residues long. CDR1 is MGHRA and CDR2 is YSYEKL in the germline V gene. With V trimmed by 3 bases and J by 3 bases, 4 bases remained unmatched. The CDR3 coding sequence is TGCGCCAGCAGCCATAGGGGACAGCACTATGGCTACACCTTC. Residues: CASSHRGQHYGYTF.

The gene calls are TRBV7-9 and TRBJ2-3, with no clear D. V gave up 5 bases and J gave up 6 bases, with 18 bases separating them. The CDR3 runs 15 residues. CDR1 and CDR2 (germline): SEHNR, FQNEAQ (reference sequence). This CDR3 reads CASSQPLLKGDTQYF. CDR3 in DNA: TGTGCCAGCAGCCAGCCATTGTTAAAAGGGGATACGCAGTATTTT.

This clonotype came up many times. The chain employs TRBV7-2 and TRBJ1-5; possible D gene TRBD1, 6 bases. The V gene's germline CDR1 is SGHTA and CDR2 FQGNSA. The ends were cut back, 5 bases at V and 5 bases at J, with 13 bases in the middle. The CDR3 length is 14 residues. The CDR3 DNA reads as TGTGCCAGCAGCCAGACGGGGGCGGATCAGCCCCAGCATTTT. Protein sequence: CASSQTGADQPQHF. The variable domain in full, with the rest retrieved from reference TRBV7-2 and TRBJ1-5, is GAGVSQSPSNKVTEKGKDVELRCDPISGHTALYWYRQSLGQGLEFLIYFQGNSAPDKSGLPSDRFSAERTGGSVSTLTIQRTQQEDSAVYLCASSQTGADQPQHFGDGTRLSIL.

This clonotype was picked up many times. The genes are TRBV7-9 and TRBJ2-1; the D gene is possibly TRBD2 (5 bases). In germline, CDR1 is SEHNR, CDR2 FQNEAQ (reference sequence). Trimming removed 2 bases at V and 0 bases at J, with 14 bases between. The length of the CDR3 is 17 residues. The CDR3 DNA reads as TGTGCCAGCAGCTTAAAAACTAGTTTATTCTCCTACAATGAGCAGTTCTTC. Its protein is CASSLKTSLFSYNEQFF.

V usage is TRBV29-1 and J usage is TRBJ2-5, with 7 bases fitting TRBD1. J was trimmed by 7 bases and V by 5 bases; bases with no gene match: 13. Germline-derived CDR1 and CDR2 are SQVTM and ANQGSEA. The CDR3 sequence is 14 residues long. The CDR3 DNA reads TGCAGCGTTTCCCAACAGGGGCCGTTCGGGACCCAGTACTTC. Translating it yields CSVSQQGPFGTQYF.

With respect to this clonotype: A single base separates this from a much larger clone, so it may be a read error. It is likely a read error, because the conserved phenylalanine at the end of the CDR3 is missing. The chain combines TRBV29-1 with TRBJ1-1, with D unresolved. Germline CDR1 and CDR2: SQVTM and ANQGSEA. This CDR3 has 10 residues. V gave up 5 bases and J gave up 1 base, with 2 bases separating them. Here the CDR3 reads CSVRNTEAFS. The DNA of the CDR3 is TGCAGCGTTAGGAACACTGAAGCTTTCTCT.

This clonotype was observed a few times. This chain uses TRBV4-3 with TRBJ1-6, with 8 bases identical to TRBD1. Trimming cost V 2 bases and J 9 bases; bases outside gene matches: 6. Germline V gene lookup returns CDR1 LGHNA and CDR2 YSLEER. The CDR3 extends over 15 amino acids. CDR3 nucleotides: TGCGCCAGCAGCCAATTCCAGGGGGCTTTTTCACCCCTCCACTTT. It translates to CASSQFQGAFSPLHF.

This clonotype was detected a few times. The V gene is TRBV12-3 or TRBV12-4, the J gene TRBJ1-4, with D possibly being TRBD1 (6 bases). V lost 1 base, J lost 14 bases, and 14 bases lay in between. This CDR3 has 13 amino acids. The CDR3 region has the DNA TGTGCCAGCAGTTTAGACAGGGCAGCTCCTCTGTTTTTT. Its translation is CASSLDRAAPLFF.

This clonotype was counted only a few times. The gene calls are TRBV6-6 and TRBJ2-4; D is unresolved. The germline V gene has CDR1 MNHNY and CDR2 SVGAGI (reference sequence). Trimming removed 5 bases at V and 5 bases at J, with 13 bases between. The CDR3 runs to 14 residues. CDR3 sequence: CASSLLETENIQYF. CDR3 DNA: TGTGCCAGCAGTCTACTTGAGACCGAAAACATTCAGTACTTC.

The sample holds a few counts of this clonotype. The chain links TRBV2 to TRBJ2-7; D possibly corresponds to TRBD1 (6 bases). The V end lost 2 bases, the J end lost 2 bases, and 19 bases lay between the germline ends. CDR1 SNHLY and CDR2 FYNNEI come from the germline V gene. This CDR3 contains 17 residues. CDR3 nucleotides: TGTGCCAGCAGTGAATCTGGGTTCGGCAGGGGAACCTACGAGCAGTACTTC. It codes for CASSESGFGRGTYEQYF.